These 30 T cell receptor beta chains came from one sample sequenced in a study of blood T cells in healthy people across ages. With a J-beta primer mix and a sample-barcoded 5' primer, a second PCR ran 7 to 11 cycles. TCRdb re-derived calls from the 5' RACE reads in MiXCR, one entry per CDR3 protein. The table shows around 690,000 distinct CDR3 sequences, with around 54% occurring only once. The sequencing input was blood. All receptors derive from a man aged 55-75 years in good health.

This chain links TRBV27 with TRBJ1-2; TRBD1 aligns across 9 bases. The CDR3 contains 15 residues. The trim removed 4 bases at V and 8 bases at J, leaving 11 bases unmatched. The germline CDR1 and CDR2 sequences are MNHEY and SMNVEV (reference sequence). CDR3 sequence: CASSSFLQGARGYTF. The CDR3 bases are TGTGCCAGCAGTTCTTTCCTACAGGGGGCGCGCGGCTACACCTTC.

The chain combines TRBV6-6 with TRBJ2-7; D is ambiguous. The DNA end lines up better with TRBJ2-5; the J call may be wrong. CDR1 is MNHNY, CDR2 SVGAGI, per germline (reference sequence). The CDR3 length is 15 residues. CDR3 DNA sequence: TGTGCCAGCAGTTACTCCACTCTACCCGAGGAGACCCAGTACTTC. It translates to CASSYSTLPEETQYF.

V usage is TRBV12-3 or TRBV12-4 and J usage is TRBJ2-3; D might be TRBD1 (6 bases). CDR3 length equals 16 residues. Trimming left V 6 bases short and J 4 bases short, with 20 bases between. The CDR3 DNA follows: TGTGCCAGCAGCCCTAGGGGGTGGGGTGGAGCAGATACGCAGTATTTT. It translates to CASSPRGWGGADTQYF.

This rearrangement joins TRBV4-1 to TRBJ2-1; 13 bases match TRBD2. Trimming at V came to 6 bases and at J to 9 bases, leaving 11 bases not matched to a gene. The length of the CDR3 is 16 residues. CDR1 is MGHRA, CDR2 YSYEKL, per germline. In DNA, the CDR3 is TGCGCCAGCAGGCAAATACTAGCGGGGGGGCCCGGTGAGCAGTTCTTC. It specifies CASRQILAGGPGEQFF.

V is TRBV6-5 and J is TRBJ2-3, with 11 bases aligning to TRBD2. The V gene's germline CDR1 is MNHEY and CDR2 SVGAGI. V dropped 2 bases and J dropped 1; count of bases not matched to a gene: 11. This CDR3 spans 19 amino acids. CDR3 sequence reads: CASSYGLAGGPTGTDTQYF. The CDR3 region has the DNA TGTGCCAGCAGTTACGGGCTAGCGGGGGGCCCTACGGGCACAGATACGCAGTATTTT.

The sample holds one count of this clonotype. V usage is TRBV20-1 and J usage is TRBJ2-3; 7 nucleotides match TRBD2. This CDR3 spans 13 amino acids. J lost 4 bases, V lost 8 bases, and 9 bases had no gene match. CDR1 and CDR2 (germline): DFQATT, SNEGSKA (reference sequence). The CDR3 nucleotides read TGCAGTCCCGCGGCGGGGGTCGCAGATACGCAGTATTTT. It is translated as CSPAAGVADTQYF.

This sequence joins TRBV4-2 and TRBJ2-3, with D tentatively TRBD1 (5 bases). Trimming stripped 1 base from V and 4 bases from J, with 18 bases between. The CDR3 length is 17 residues. CDR1 and CDR2 from the germline V gene are LGHNA and YNFKEQ. CDR3 sequence (DNA): TGTGCCAGCAGCCAAGTAAAGGGCAGGGTATTTGCAGATACGCAGTATTTT. It yields the protein CASSQVKGRVFADTQYF.

This clonotype has only a few counts. The rearrangement uses TRBV4-1 and TRBJ2-7; 12 bases match TRBD2. Germline-derived CDR1 and CDR2 are MGHRA and YSYEKL. CDR3 length equals 14 residues. Trimming cost V 4 bases and J 4 bases; bases outside gene matches: 2. The CDR3 is CASSRTSGEYEQYF. The CDR3 nucleotides read TGCGCCAGCAGCCGGACTAGCGGGGAGTACGAGCAGTACTTC.

This clonotype was detected many times. The V call is TRBV15, the J call TRBJ2-1; D remains ambiguous. This CDR3 spans 11 amino acids. Trimming removed 4 bases from V and 8 bases from J, with 6 bases in between. Germline lookup yields CDR1 LNHNV and CDR2 YYDKDF (reference sequence). Written as DNA, the CDR3 is TGTGCCACCAGCAATCGGTATGAGCAGTTCTTC. Translation gives CATSNRYEQFF.

Only a few counts were recorded for this clonotype. The genes are TRBV12-3 or TRBV12-4 and TRBJ2-5; 8 bases are a match to TRBD1. The DNA end lines up better with TRBJ2-7; the J call may be wrong. The CDR3 is 13 residues long. The CDR3 sequence: CASTRQGTYEQYF. The CDR3, as DNA: TGTGCCAGCACTAGACAGGGGACCTACGAGCAGTACTTC.

The rearrangement uses TRBV5-1 and TRBJ2-1; D may be TRBD1 (6 bases). Per the germline V gene, CDR1 is SGHRS and CDR2 is YFSETQ. Trimming shortened V by 0 bases and J by 10 bases, and 11 bases separated the two germline ends. This CDR3 is 13 amino acids long. The CDR3 protein is CASSLGWGTEQFF. CDR3 sequence (DNA): TGCGCCAGCAGCTTGGGTTGGGGGACAGAGCAGTTCTTC.

This rearrangement joins TRBV7-8 to TRBJ2-7; TRBD2 is a possible D gene (7 bases). Trimming stripped 1 base from V and 2 bases from J, with 15 bases between. Germline CDR1 and CDR2: SGHVS and FQNEAQ. CDR3 size: 16 residues. The CDR3 here is CASSLEAGRGPYEQYF. The CDR3 DNA reads TGTGCCAGCAGCTTAGAAGCGGGACGGGGGCCCTACGAGCAGTACTTC.

CDR3: CASLGGQAKNIQYF. The CDR3 nucleotides read TGTGCCAGCCTGGGGGGACAGGCGAAAAACATTCAGTACTTC. The rearrangement joins TRBV6-1 to TRBJ2-4; 8 positions agree with TRBD1. This CDR3 has 14 amino acids. The germline gives CDR1 MNHNS, CDR2 SASEGT. The J segment lost 4 bases and the V segment lost 8 bases, leaving 7 bases of the junction unmatched.

The chain recombines TRBV3-1 with TRBJ2-1; perhaps D is TRBD1 or TRBD2 (6 bases each). There are 15 residues in the CDR3. V gave up 0 bases and J gave up 8 bases, with 14 bases separating them. CDR1 is LGHDT, CDR2 YNNKEL, per germline (reference sequence). Written as DNA, the CDR3 is TGTGCCAGCAGCCAAGACTCCACGGGGGCCTATGAGCAGTTCTTC. Its translation: CASSQDSTGAYEQFF.

This chain joins TRBV10-3 and TRBJ1-5; 8 bases agree with TRBD1. Trimming removed 4 bases from V and 6 bases from J; junction bases left unmatched: 11. From germline, CDR1 is ENHRY and CDR2 SYGVKD. The CDR3 consists of 16 residues. The CDR3 DNA reads TGTGCCATCAGTGGGGCCCCAGGGGGCGAGGGTCAGCCCCAGCATTTT. Its translation: CAISGAPGGEGQPQHF.

The V call is TRBV6-1, the J call TRBJ1-6, with TRBD1 matching over 8 bases. CDR3 length: 16 amino acids. Trimming at V came to 6 bases and at J to 4 bases, leaving 8 bases not matched to a gene. Germline CDR1 is MNHNS and CDR2 is SASEGT. The CDR3 sequence: CASSFDQGAYNSPLHF. The DNA of the CDR3 is TGTGCCAGCAGCTTCGACCAGGGGGCATATAATTCACCCCTCCACTTT.

The rearrangement uses TRBV6-6 and TRBJ2-7; TRBD2 is a possible D gene (6 bases). The V gene's germline CDR1 is MNHNY and CDR2 SVGAGI (reference sequence). CDR3 size: 14 residues. The germline V and J ends were trimmed by 3 bases and 3 bases, with 12 bases remaining between them. Written as DNA, the CDR3 is TGTGCCAGCAGTTATCCCGGGACTCACTACGAGCAGTACTTC. This sequence encodes CASSYPGTHYEQYF.

This clonotype came up a few times. This sequence joins TRBV7-8 and TRBJ2-2; 12 bases are a match to TRBD1. The CDR3 runs to 19 residues. Germline V gives CDR1 SGHVS, CDR2 FQNEAQ. Trimming at V came to 3 bases and at J to 2 bases, leaving 10 bases not matched to a gene. The CDR3 loop is CASSFRGTGGVGNTGELFF. The DNA for the CDR3 is TGTGCCAGCAGCTTTAGAGGGACAGGGGGCGTAGGCAACACCGGGGAGCTGTTTTTT.

CDR3 sequence reads: CASSLSGSKTQYF. CDR3 nucleotides: TGTGCCAGCAGCTTATCAGGGTCTAAGACCCAGTACTTC. The chain carries TRBV7-2 and TRBJ2-7, with D tentatively TRBD1 (5 bases). The DNA matches TRBJ2-5 better at its end, which makes the J call doubtful. CDR1 SGHTA and CDR2 FQGNSA come from the germline V gene. The CDR3 is 13 residues long.

This clonotype was seen only a few times. This chain links TRBV29-1 with TRBJ2-5, with a tentative D call TRBD1 (5 bases). The germline gives CDR1 SQVTM, CDR2 ANQGSEA. The CDR3 spans 12 residues. V shed 4 bases and J shed 5 bases, with 11 bases lying between them. The CDR3 loop reads CSVGERGETQYF. DNA for the CDR3: TGCAGCGTTGGAGAAAGGGGCGAGACCCAGTACTTC. Based on the CDR3 plus reference TRBV29-1 and TRBJ2-5, the full variable domain is SAVISQKPSRDICQRGTSLTIQCQVDSQVTMMFWYRQQPGQSLTLIATANQGSEATYESGFVIDKFPISRPNLTFSTLTVSNMSPEDSSIYLCSVGERGETQYFGPGTRLLVL.

The V call is TRBV7-9, the J call TRBJ2-4; possibly TRBD1 for D (7 bases). In germline, CDR1 is SEHNR, CDR2 FQNEAQ (reference sequence). This CDR3 has 15 residues. With 3 bases removed from V and 6 bases from J, the gap between germline ends came to 15 bases. CDR3 nucleotide sequence: TGTGCCAGCAGCTTTTGGCAGGGGGGAGGAAACATTCAGTACTTC. Translating gives CASSFWQGGGNIQYF.

Many counts were recorded for this clonotype. A clone one base away is much larger, so this may be a read error. The gene calls are TRBV18 and TRBJ2-1; the D gene is possibly TRBD2 (5 bases). The J call is in doubt because the DNA end fits TRBJ2-7 better. Germline V gives CDR1 KGHSH, CDR2 LQKENI. The CDR3 is 14 amino acids. CDR3 sequence (DNA): TGTGCCAGCTCACTTGCTAGCTCCTACAATGAGCAGTACTTC. It encodes CASSLASSYNEQYF.

This chain connects TRBV6-1 to TRBJ2-5, with D maybe TRBD2 (6 bases). The better agreement between TRBJ2-7 and the DNA end casts doubt on the J call. This CDR3 region has 13 residues. Germline CDR1 MNHNS, CDR2 SASEGT. CDR3 amino acids: CATGDGGRDEQYF. CDR3 DNA: TGTGCCACGGGTGACGGGGGTAGGGACGAGCAGTACTTC.

CDR3 amino acids: CASSLNGPIQETQYF. CDR3 sequence (DNA): TGTGCCAGCAGCTTGAACGGACCGATTCAAGAGACCCAGTACTTC. V is TRBV5-5 and J is TRBJ2-5; D unclear. The CDR3 is 15 amino acids. The ends were cut back, 1 base at V and 2 bases at J, with 12 bases in the middle. The V gene's germline CDR1 is SGHKS and CDR2 YYEKEE (reference sequence).

The V call is TRBV25-1, the J call TRBJ1-2; no clear D. The CDR3 runs 14 residues. From germline, CDR1 is MGHDK and CDR2 SYGVNS. Trimming took 1 base from V and 3 from J, leaving 9 bases between them. The CDR3: CASSEWGTDYGYTF. Here the CDR3 DNA reads TGTGCCAGCAGTGAATGGGGTACGGACTATGGCTACACCTTC.

This sequence joins TRBV20-1 and TRBJ1-1; D is unclear. CDR1 DFQATT and CDR2 SNEGSKA come from the germline V gene (reference sequence). The CDR3 is made up of 13 amino acids. V was trimmed by 4 bases and J by 2 bases, leaving 11 bases between them. The chain's CDR3 is CSAIRPDNTEAFF. CDR3 nucleotide sequence: TGCAGTGCTATTCGTCCCGATAACACTGAAGCTTTCTTT.

The chain uses TRBV28 and TRBJ2-1; no definite D call. Deletions cut 6 bases from V and 8 bases from J, with 11 bases between. Per the germline V gene, CDR1 is MDHEN and CDR2 is SYDVKM. The CDR3 is made up of 12 amino acids. CDR3: CASRPATDEQFF. CDR3 nucleotide sequence: TGTGCCAGCAGACCAGCTACCGATGAGCAGTTCTTC.

This chain connects TRBV20-1 to TRBJ2-5; a possible D gene is TRBD1 (6 bases). Trimming took off 2 bases at V and 4 bases at J, with 14 bases between the two ends. This CDR3 is 14 amino acids long. The germline V gene has CDR1 DFQATT and CDR2 SNEGSKA (reference sequence). CDR3 region: CSARPGVRGETQYF. The CDR3, as DNA: TGCAGTGCTAGACCAGGGGTGAGGGGAGAGACCCAGTACTTC.

Points on this clonotype: This may arise from a read error, as a much more abundant clone is one base away. The chain has TRBV3-1 and TRBJ2-7; perhaps TRBD2 as D (5 bases). CDR3 length: 15 residues. The germline V gene encodes CDR1 LGHDT and CDR2 YNNKEL (reference sequence). The CDR3 spells CASSQGSGASYERYF. The CDR3 DNA follows: TGTGCCAGCAGCCAAGGAAGCGGCGCATCCTACGAGCGGTACTTC.

CDR3 DNA: TGTGCCAGCAGTTCTCGGACTAGCGGGGCCTACGAGCAGTACTTC. Its protein is CASSSRTSGAYEQYF. V gene TRBV28 combines with J gene TRBJ2-7; 12 bases align to TRBD2. V lost 4 bases and J lost 2; bases outside the gene matches: 3. Germline CDR1 MDHEN, CDR2 SYDVKM. This CDR3 is 15 amino acids long.